This T cell receptor (beta chain) was sequenced for a study of T-cell reconstitution after alpha-beta-depleted transplantation in children. This sample's TCRbeta library carried unique molecular identifier barcodes. MiXCR, applied by TCRdb to the PCR reads, yields one record per CDR3 protein. The sample yields around 370,000 distinct CDR3 sequences, around a tenth seen once. Here the sequenced sample was PBMCs from the stem cell graft donor, taken from the stem cell graft. The receptor comes from a human donor who donated a stem cell graft to a child with acute lymphoblastic leukemia.

The CDR3 nucleotides are TGTGCCAGCAGCTTGGAGTACGGGGCCAATGAGCAGTTCTTC. Its protein is CASSLEYGANEQFF. This sequence joins TRBV7-9 and TRBJ2-1; D is possibly TRBD1 or TRBD2 (5 bases each). V was trimmed by 3 bases and J by 6 bases, leaving 12 bases between them. This CDR3 has 14 amino acids. Per the germline V gene, CDR1 is SEHNR and CDR2 is FQNEAQ (reference sequence).